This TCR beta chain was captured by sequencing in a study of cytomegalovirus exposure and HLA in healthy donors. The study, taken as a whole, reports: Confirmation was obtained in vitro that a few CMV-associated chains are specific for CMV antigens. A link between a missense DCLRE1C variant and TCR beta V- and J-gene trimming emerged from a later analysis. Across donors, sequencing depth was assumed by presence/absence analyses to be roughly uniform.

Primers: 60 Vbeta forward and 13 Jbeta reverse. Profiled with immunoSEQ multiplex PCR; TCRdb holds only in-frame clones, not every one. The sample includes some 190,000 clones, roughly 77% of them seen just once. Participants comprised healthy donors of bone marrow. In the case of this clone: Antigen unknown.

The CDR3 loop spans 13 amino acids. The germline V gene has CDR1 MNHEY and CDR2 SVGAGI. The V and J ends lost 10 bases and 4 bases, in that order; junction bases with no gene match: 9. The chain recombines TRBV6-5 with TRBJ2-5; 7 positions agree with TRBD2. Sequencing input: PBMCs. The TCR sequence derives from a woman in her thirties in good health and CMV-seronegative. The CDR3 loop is CATLPAGTETQYF. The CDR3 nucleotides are TGTGCCACCCTGCCAGCGGGGACAGAGACCCAGTACTTC.